The rows below give T cell receptor beta chains drawn from one sample of a study of T cell repertoires in cytomegalovirus infection. TCRdb passed the reads through MiXCR, listing each CDR3 protein once. The profile shows around 740,000 distinct CDR3 sequences, roughly a third of them singletons. The sequencing sample was made of PBMCs. These receptors were collected from a human donor in good health (CMV status not recorded). Some clones in this sample may be carry-over from other donors' samples. The CDR3 runs from the conserved cysteine through the conserved F or W. D genes are given only for firm matches. Only part of the rows carry a size: once, few, many, or a class if the clone is expanded.

v_call	clone_size	j_call	d_call	cdr3_aa	cdr3_nt
TRBV6-1	many	TRBJ1-1	TRBD1	CASRTPGQLNTEAFF	TGTGCCAGCCGCACCCCGGGACAGTTGAACACTGAAGCTTTCTTT
TRBV20-1	-	TRBJ2-3	-	CSARDDSTSTDTQYF	TGCAGTGCTAGAGATGACTCCACTAGCACAGATACGCAGTATTTT
TRBV2	-	TRBJ1-1	-	CASSAQYTEAFF	TGTGCCAGCAGTGCGCAATACACTGAAGCTTTCTTT
TRBV7-2	many	TRBJ2-4	-	CASTLNPGGRGKNIQYF	TGTGCCAGCACCTTAAACCCAGGGGGGAGAGGCAAAAACATTCAGTACTTC
TRBV7-9	-	TRBJ2-1	-	CASEGAYNEQFF	TGTGCCAGCGAGGGGGCCTACAATGAGCAGTTCTTC
TRBV6-1	-	TRBJ2-3	TRBD2	CASSESGTGTDTQYF	TGTGCCAGCAGCGAGAGCGGGACGGGCACAGATACGCAGTATTTT
TRBV10-3	-	TRBJ2-7	-	CAAQGFDIHEQYF	TGTGCCGCGCAGGGTTTTGATATCCACGAGCAGTACTTC
TRBV5-6	few	TRBJ1-1	-	CASSFPDRIEAFF	TGTGCCAGCAGCTTCCCCGACAGGATTGAAGCTTTCTTT
TRBV28	once	TRBJ1-5	-	CASSLSVSQPQHF	TGTGCCAGCAGTTTATCAGTCAGTCAGCCCCAGCATTTT
TRBV28	few	TRBJ1-4	TRBD1	CASSLDAGTEVGEKLFF	TGTGCCAGCAGTTTGGACGCCGGGACAGAAGTAGGTGAAAAACTGTTTTTT
TRBV6-1	-	TRBJ1-5	-	CASNVQGLRNQPQHF	TGTGCCAGCAACGTCCAGGGGCTTCGGAATCAGCCCCAGCATTTT
TRBV7-6	few	TRBJ2-3	-	CASSFSTTGDTQYF	TGTGCCAGCAGCTTTTCCACTACCGGGGATACGCAGTATTTT
TRBV6-2/TRBV6-3	many	TRBJ1-5	-	CASNGQSQPQHF	TGTGCCAGCAACGGACAGTCTCAGCCCCAGCATTTT
TRBV7-3	few	TRBJ2-4	-	CASSLGTGLFGKNIQYF	TGTGCCAGCAGCTTGGGGACGGGCCTTTTTGGCAAAAACATTCAGTACTTC
TRBV18	-	TRBJ1-4	-	CASSPPERAGEKLFF	TGTGCCAGCTCACCACCCGAAAGGGCCGGTGAAAAACTGTTTTTT
TRBV7-2	-	TRBJ2-3	-	CASNYRFTDTQYF	TGTGCCAGCAACTATAGGTTCACAGATACTCAGTATTTT
TRBV7-9	few	TRBJ1-4	TRBD1	CASSLDRGSEKLFF	TGTGCCAGCAGCCTAGACAGGGGAAGCGAAAAACTGTTTTTT
TRBV20-1	-	TRBJ2-1	-	CSASHLRDEQFF	TGCAGTGCTAGTCATCTGCGCGATGAGCAGTTCTTC
TRBV28	-	TRBJ1-2	-	CASSLATESGYTF	TGTGCCAGCAGTTTGGCGACAGAAAGTGGCTACACCTTC
TRBV19	few	TRBJ1-5	-	CASGGVGNQPQHF	TGTGCCAGTGGAGGGGTAGGCAATCAGCCCCAGCATTTT
TRBV12-3/TRBV12-4	-	TRBJ1-3	-	CASSTTRDGNTIYF	TGTGCCAGCAGCACCACTCGGGACGGAAACACCATATATTTT
TRBV6-4	-	TRBJ2-1	-	CASSEGPFNEQFF	TGTGCCAGCAGTGAGGGGCCTTTCAATGAGCAGTTCTTC
TRBV7-2	few	TRBJ2-3	-	CASSLDHAPGTDTQYF	TGTGCCAGCAGCTTAGATCATGCCCCGGGCACAGATACGCAGTATTTT
TRBV10-3	many	TRBJ2-4	-	CAISESGTGIAKNIQYF	TGTGCCATCAGTGAGTCGGGGACGGGAATAGCCAAAAACATTCAGTACTTC
TRBV7-9	few	TRBJ2-7	-	CASSQGLDGLYEQYF	TGTGCCAGCAGCCAGGGGTTGGACGGTCTCTACGAGCAGTACTTC
TRBV6-2/TRBV6-3	-	TRBJ2-1	-	CASSYRLRSSYNEPFF	TGTGCAAGCAGTTACCGACTGCGTAGCTCCTACAATGAGCCGTTCTTC
TRBV11-1	few	TRBJ1-2	-	CASSLSDRLYGYTF	TGTGCCAGCAGCTTATCTGACAGATTATATGGCTACACCTTC
TRBV12-5	-	TRBJ2-2	TRBD1	CASGAGTGANTGELFF	TGTGCTAGTGGGGCCGGGACAGGGGCTAACACCGGGGAGCTGTTTTTT
TRBV20-1	-	TRBJ2-7	TRBD2	CSAAGTSSYEQYF	TGCAGTGCTGCCGGGACTAGCTCCTACGAGCAGTACTTC
TRBV27	-	TRBJ2-1	TRBD1	CASSRRDRDVQFF	TGTGCCAGCAGTAGACGGGACAGGGATGTTCAGTTCTTC
TRBV12-3/TRBV12-4	few	TRBJ2-6	-	CAVALGAGANVLTF	TGTGCCGTGGCCCTAGGAGCTGGGGCCAACGTCCTGACTTTC
TRBV4-1	-	TRBJ1-2	-	CASSQDADDGYTF	TGCGCCAGCAGCCAAGATGCTGATGATGGCTACACCTTC
TRBV6-1	few	TRBJ2-3	-	CASDLTDTQYF	TGTGCCAGCGACCTTACAGATACGCAGTATTTT
TRBV28	-	TRBJ2-3	-	CASSLQAADTQYF	TGTGCCAGCAGTTTACAGGCGGCAGATACGCAGTATTTT
TRBV27	few	TRBJ2-1	TRBD2	CASSRVAGVGNEQFF	TGTGCCAGCAGCCGTGTAGCGGGGGTGGGAAATGAGCAGTTCTTC
TRBV7-2	few	TRBJ1-1	-	CASSPSGVLTEAFF	TGTGCCAGCAGCCCGTCTGGGGTTTTAACTGAAGCTTTCTTT
TRBV7-9	-	TRBJ2-2	-	CASSLVQYTGELFF	TGTGCCAGCAGCTTAGTCCAGTACACCGGGGAGCTGTTTTTT
TRBV7-2	many	TRBJ2-2	-	CASSPQGNTGELFF	TGCGCCAGCAGCCCGCAGGGTAACACCGGGGAGCTGTTTTTT